The entry below gives a single T cell receptor beta chain sequence along with its context. The V gene lost 4 bases and the J gene lost 2 bases, with 13 bases spanning the gap. The CDR3 sequence is 14 residues long. Germline CDR1 and CDR2: SGHRS and YFSETQ. This sample was taken from a study of cytotoxic CD8 clonotypes in ibrutinib-treated CLL. Study-level information: Partial response was seen in approximately 24 patients and complete response in 2; after median around 5.5 years, about 14 stayed remitted, approximately twelve progressed.

The table came from immunoSEQ multiplex PCR; TCRdb's copy has only in-frame clones and leaves some out. In the table there are about 36,000 clones, 65% to 75% of which are singletons. This clonotype was sampled from a human donor with chronic lymphocytic leukemia. Material: PBMCs, obtained at disease progression, from a patient treated with ibrutinib. The chain carries TRBV5-1 and TRBJ2-7, with a possible D match to TRBD1 (6 bases). This CDR3 is CASSTKQGTYEQYF. The CDR3 nucleotides read TGCGCCAGCAGCACCAAACAGGGAACCTACGAGCAGTACTTC.